These 32 T cell receptor beta chains share one sample of origin, sequenced in a study of cytomegalovirus exposure and HLA in healthy donors. The PCR contained 60 Vbeta and 13 Jbeta primers. Data came from immunoSEQ multiplex PCR; TCRdb stores just in-frame clones and leaves some out. This table lists around 150,000 clones. The sequencing input was PBMCs. The source is a man aged 25-40 years in good health and CMV-seronegative.

V gene TRBV7-3 combines with J gene TRBJ2-2; 14 bases align to TRBD2. From germline, CDR1 is SGHTA and CDR2 FQGTGA. The CDR3 has 16 residues. V dropped 2 bases and J dropped 4; count of bases not matched to a gene: 0. The CDR3 region is CASSLGTSGSTGELFF. Written as DNA, the CDR3 is TGTGCCAGCAGCTTAGGGACTAGCGGGAGCACCGGGGAGCTGTTTTTT.

This chain uses TRBV6-1 with TRBJ2-6; the D gene is possibly TRBD1 (6 bases). The CDR3 contains 19 residues. CDR1 is MNHNS and CDR2 is SASEGT in the germline V gene. With 2 bases removed from V and 0 bases from J, the gap between germline ends came to 17 bases. CDR3 protein: CASSEFWTELSSGANVLTF. The CDR3 nucleotides read TGTGCCAGCAGTGAATTCTGGACAGAACTTTCCTCTGGGGCCAACGTCCTGACTTTC.

The V call is TRBV10-1, the J call TRBJ2-3; 7 nucleotides align to TRBD1. Losses at the gene ends were 4 bases for V and 6 bases for J; bases not matched to a gene: 13. This CDR3 comprises 16 residues. The germline V gene encodes CDR1 WNHNN and CDR2 SYGVQD (reference sequence). In nucleotides, the CDR3 is TGCGCCAGCAGTGTGCTCCGGGACAGAGACCGGGATACGCAGTATTTT. This sequence encodes CASSVLRDRDRDTQYF.

This chain connects TRBV28 to TRBJ2-1; maybe TRBD1 (5 bases). V lost 7 bases to trimming and J lost 0 bases, with 16 bases between them. CDR1 MDHEN and CDR2 SYDVKM come from the germline V gene. The CDR3 spans 16 residues. The DNA for the CDR3 is TGTGCCAGCACCGTAATCGGACATAGCTCCTACAATGAGCAGTTCTTC. Translating it yields CASTVIGHSSYNEQFF.

The chain is built from TRBV7-6 and TRBJ2-2; 7 positions agree with TRBD2. The CDR3 is 15 amino acids. With 3 bases clipped from V and 2 bases from J, the junction kept 3 bases outside the gene matches. Looked up from germline, CDR1 is SGHVS and CDR2 is FNYEAQ. The DNA of the CDR3 is TGTGCCAGCAGCTTGTCTAGCGGAAACACCGGGGAGCTGTTTTTT. It codes for CASSLSSGNTGELFF.

This chain uses TRBV5-1 with TRBJ1-4, with 7 nucleotides matching TRBD1. Germline CDR1 and CDR2: SGHRS and YFSETQ. The V segment lost 2 bases and the J segment 11 bases; nucleotides outside the gene matches: 3. This CDR3 region has 12 residues. CDR3 region: CASSLQGNKLFF. CDR3 nucleotides: TGCGCCAGCAGCTTACAGGGGAATAAACTGTTTTTT.

V and J are TRBV7-2 and TRBJ2-7; 8 bases are a match to TRBD1. V gave up 4 bases and J gave up 0 bases; unmatched junction bases: 5. Germline lookup yields CDR1 SGHTA and CDR2 FQGNSA. This CDR3 spans 15 amino acids. CDR3 residues: CASSSGTGFSYEQYF. The CDR3 coding sequence is TGTGCCAGCAGCTCCGGGACAGGATTCTCCTACGAGCAGTACTTC.

This sequence joins TRBV5-1 and TRBJ2-5, with D possibly TRBD2 on 6 matching bases. TRBJ2-7 explains the end of the DNA better; the J call may be wrong. Germline CDR1 reads SGHRS; CDR2 reads YFSETQ. This CDR3 has 16 residues. The CDR3 reads CASSGTGTEFTYEQYF. As DNA, the CDR3 is TGCGCCAGCAGCGGGACCGGGACTGAATTTACCTACGAGCAGTACTTC.

The chain has TRBV6-1 and TRBJ2-7, with 8 bases aligning to TRBD1. After removal of 4 bases from V and 4 bases from J, the junction contained 9 bases not matched to a gene. The CDR3 extends over 15 amino acids. In germline, CDR1 is MNHNS, CDR2 SASEGT. The CDR3 loop is CASSGVVGTGYEQYF. CDR3 nucleotide sequence: TGTGCCAGCAGTGGTGTCGTCGGGACAGGATACGAGCAGTACTTC.

The rearrangement joins TRBV5-1 to TRBJ1-1, with D maybe TRBD1 (6 bases). Germline CDR1 reads SGHRS; CDR2 reads YFSETQ. V lost 4 bases and J 4 bases, leaving 14 bases between the germline ends. The CDR3 has 14 amino acids. CDR3: CASSRTAGGTEAFF. The CDR3 bases are TGCGCCAGCAGCCGGACAGCGGGGGGCACTGAAGCTTTCTTT.

The chain links TRBV5-4 to TRBJ2-7; tentative D call: TRBD1 (6 bases). Germline V gene data show CDR1 as SGHNT and CDR2 as YYREEE (reference sequence). The CDR3 extends over 15 amino acids. Trimming took 2 bases from V and 2 from J, leaving 14 bases between them. The CDR3 region is CASSLTRGMAYEQYF. CDR3 coding DNA: TGTGCCAGCAGCTTAACTAGGGGGATGGCCTACGAGCAGTACTTC.

The gene calls are TRBV30 and TRBJ1-3, with D possibly TRBD1 on 5 matching bases. CDR3 length: 16 amino acids. Trimming took 3 bases from V and 2 from J, leaving 17 bases between them. Germline V lookup: CDR1 GTSNPN, CDR2 SVGIG (reference sequence). CDR3 nucleotides: TGTGCCTGGAGGGGGGGGACCAAGGGGCCTGGAAACACCATATATTTT. Encoded protein: CAWRGGTKGPGNTIYF.

V usage is TRBV11-2 and J usage is TRBJ1-2; 7 positions agree with TRBD1. Germline lookup yields CDR1 SGHAT and CDR2 FQNNGV. V dropped 4 bases and J dropped 0; count of bases not matched to a gene: 5. The CDR3 is 15 amino acids. CDR3 sequence (DNA): TGTGCCAGCAGCTCGACAGGGCATCCTAACTATGGCTACACCTTC. The encoded protein is CASSSTGHPNYGYTF. The full variable domain, with the rest looked up from reference TRBV11-2 and TRBJ1-2, is EAGVAQSPRYKIIEKRQSVAFWCNPISGHATLYWYQQILGQGPKLLIQFQNNGVVDDSQLPKDRFSAERLKGVDSTLKIQPAKLEDSAVYLCASSSTGHPNYGYTFGSGTRLTVV.

The chain is built from TRBV7-8 and TRBJ1-3, with a weak D call TRBD1 (5 bases). This CDR3 region has 16 residues. From germline, CDR1 is SGHVS and CDR2 FQNEAQ. Trimming took 5 bases from V and 2 from J, leaving 16 bases between them. CDR3 sequence: CASSTHPTATGNTIYF. The CDR3 nucleotides read TGTGCCAGCAGCACTCACCCGACAGCTACTGGAAACACCATATATTTT.

The genes are TRBV6-5 and TRBJ1-5, with 8 positions matching TRBD1. The CDR3 has 14 amino acids. In germline, CDR1 is MNHEY, CDR2 SVGAGI. V was pared by 5 bases and J by 7 bases, with 7 bases of the junction left unmatched. The CDR3 protein is CASSETGVQQPQHF. CDR3 nucleotide sequence: TGTGCCAGCAGTGAGACAGGGGTCCAACAGCCCCAGCATTTT.

V is TRBV10-3 and J is TRBJ2-5; D gene unclear. The assigned J gene may be wrong: the sequence end matches TRBJ2-7 better. CDR1 is ENHRY, CDR2 SYGVKD, per germline. The CDR3 contains 11 residues. CDR3 amino acids: CAIRGSYEQYF. The CDR3 DNA reads as TGTGCCATCAGGGGCTCCTACGAGCAGTACTTC.

The V and J genes are TRBV18 and TRBJ2-3; D is undetermined. CDR3 length: 15 amino acids. CDR1 and CDR2 (germline): KGHSH, LQKENI. V gave up 5 bases and J gave up 5 bases, with 17 bases separating them. The CDR3 nucleotides read TGTGCCAGCTCAGTATCACTGCGAGAGATAGATACGCAGTATTTT. Translated: CASSVSLREIDTQYF.

The chain is built from TRBV19 and TRBJ2-2, with 8 bases identical to TRBD2. Trimming removed 5 bases from V and 2 bases from J; junction bases left unmatched: 7. Germline V gene lookup returns CDR1 LNHDA and CDR2 SQIVND (reference sequence). CDR3 length equals 16 residues. In DNA form, the CDR3 reads TGTGCCAGTAGTCCGAAGGGACTAGAAAACACCGGGGAGCTGTTTTTT. Its translation is CASSPKGLENTGELFF.

The CDR3 here is CASSLVLAGGTDTQYF. CDR3 sequence (DNA): TGCGCCAGCAGCTTGGTTTTAGCGGGTGGTACAGATACGCAGTATTTT. The chain combines TRBV5-1 with TRBJ2-3, with 7 bases that match TRBD2. In germline, CDR1 is SGHRS, CDR2 YFSETQ. V shed 0 bases and J 3 bases; nucleotides not matched to a gene: 7. The CDR3 extends over 16 amino acids.

The rearrangement links TRBV7-2 to TRBJ1-1; 7 nucleotides match TRBD1. CDR3 size: 14 residues. CDR1 SGHTA and CDR2 FQGNSA come from the germline V gene. J was trimmed by 5 bases and V by 3 bases; bases with no gene match: 6. This CDR3 reads CASSFTGAETEAFF. Here the CDR3 DNA reads TGTGCCAGCAGCTTTACAGGGGCCGAGACTGAAGCTTTCTTT.

The chain links TRBV5-1 to TRBJ2-7; a possible D gene is TRBD2 (5 bases). CDR1 SGHRS and CDR2 YFSETQ come from the germline V gene. The CDR3 is 16 amino acids. With 0 bases removed from V and 5 bases from J, the gap between germline ends came to 18 bases. The CDR3 region has the DNA TGCGCCAGCAGCTTGGCCGAAGGCGACCCGGGAAACGAGCAGTACTTC. Protein: CASSLAEGDPGNEQYF.

The V and J genes are TRBV30 and TRBJ1-1, with 7 bases aligning to TRBD1. The CDR3 is 16 amino acids. Germline lookup yields CDR1 GTSNPN and CDR2 SVGIG (reference sequence). Trimming removed 1 base from V and 1 base from J; junction bases left unmatched: 9. CDR3 bases: TGTGCCTGGAGTGCGTTATTACCAGGGGGGAACACTGAAGCTTTCTTT. Translated: CAWSALLPGGNTEAFF.

CDR3 in amino acids: CASSYSLHYQETQYF. As DNA, the CDR3 is TGTGCCAGCAGTTACTCGTTGCACTATCAAGAGACCCAGTACTTC. The chain combines TRBV6-5 with TRBJ2-5, with unresolved D. This CDR3 is built from 15 residues. The V gene lost 0 bases and the J gene lost 2 bases, with 10 bases spanning the gap. Germline CDR1 and CDR2: MNHEY and SVGAGI.

The V gene is TRBV20-1, the J gene TRBJ1-1, with D unresolved. Trimming stripped 5 bases from V and 6 bases from J, with 10 bases between. CDR1 DFQATT and CDR2 SNEGSKA come from the germline V gene (reference sequence). The CDR3 consists of 11 residues. Here the CDR3 reads CSAELTPEAFF. As DNA, the CDR3 is TGCAGTGCTGAGCTTACCCCTGAAGCTTTCTTT.

The rearrangement uses TRBV4-3 and TRBJ1-1; D may be TRBD1 (6 bases). V lost 0 bases and J lost 5, with 13 bases in between. CDR3 size: 15 residues. Germline V gene lookup returns CDR1 LGHNA and CDR2 YSLEER. CDR3 sequence: CASSQDIGQGTEAFF. The CDR3 nucleotides are TGCGCCAGCAGCCAAGATATAGGGCAGGGGACTGAAGCTTTCTTT.

V and J are TRBV11-3 and TRBJ2-3; possibly TRBD1 for D (6 bases). The CDR3 consists of 13 residues. CDR1 is SGHNT and CDR2 is YENEEA in the germline V gene. The V and J ends lost 8 bases and 0 bases respectively, with 9 bases between them. Here the CDR3 DNA reads TGTGCCAGCGGAGACAGGAGCACAGATACGCAGTATTTT. This sequence encodes CASGDRSTDTQYF.

The chain uses TRBV19 and TRBJ2-7; D perhaps matches TRBD1 (6 bases). The CDR3 length is 14 residues. Trimming stripped 6 bases from V and 1 base from J, with 13 bases between. The germline CDR1 and CDR2 sequences are LNHDA and SQIVND (reference sequence). This CDR3 reads CASRNRVGSYEQYF. CDR3 sequence (DNA): TGTGCCAGTAGAAACAGGGTAGGATCCTACGAGCAGTACTTC.

The chain links TRBV18 to TRBJ2-1, with 8 bases fitting TRBD2. The CDR3 is made up of 14 amino acids. Germline CDR1 KGHSH, CDR2 LQKENI. V trimming: 3 bases; J trimming: 5 bases; junction bases outside the gene matches: 3. The CDR3 is CASSPSGEDNEQFF. The CDR3 region has the DNA TGTGCCAGCTCACCTAGCGGGGAGGACAATGAGCAGTTCTTC.

The V gene is TRBV10-3, the J gene TRBJ2-6; the match to TRBD1 covers 8 bases. V lost 0 bases, J lost 1 base, and 5 bases stayed unmatched. From germline, CDR1 is ENHRY and CDR2 SYGVKD. The CDR3 has 18 residues. Here the CDR3 reads CAISESGTGQSGANVLTF. DNA for the CDR3: TGTGCCATCAGTGAGTCAGGGACAGGTCAATCTGGGGCCAACGTCCTGACTTTC.

This chain uses TRBV5-1 with TRBJ2-7, with D perhaps matching TRBD1 (6 bases). The CDR3 has 12 residues. Trimming cost V 4 bases and J 4 bases, with 9 bases left between them. Germline-derived CDR1 and CDR2 are SGHRS and YFSETQ. CDR3 amino acids: CASSMDSYEQYF. In DNA, the CDR3 is TGCGCCAGCAGCATGGACAGTTACGAGCAGTACTTC.

The chain joins TRBV4-1 to TRBJ2-7, with 11 bases matching TRBD2. The CDR3 has 15 residues. Germline V lookup: CDR1 MGHRA, CDR2 YSYEKL. V was pared by 3 bases and J by 5 bases, with 6 bases of the junction left unmatched. The CDR3 region is CASSQATSGRNEQYF. Written as DNA, the CDR3 is TGCGCCAGCAGCCAGGCTACTAGCGGGAGAAACGAGCAGTACTTC.

The V call is TRBV15, the J call TRBJ1-4; tentative D call: TRBD1 (6 bases). Deletions cut 10 bases from V and 1 base from J, with 10 bases between. Per the germline V gene, CDR1 is LNHNV and CDR2 is YYDKDF (reference sequence). This CDR3 is 13 amino acids long. DNA of the CDR3: TGTGCCATCGCGACAGGAACTAATGAAAAACTGTTTTTT. The encoded protein is CAIATGTNEKLFF.